Presented here are 27 T cell receptor beta chains from one specimen sequenced in a study of T cells in Graves' hyperthyroidism and ophthalmopathy. The source material, RNA transcripts, was used to amplify TCR beta CDR3 regions. A first-round RT-PCR of the TCR CDR3 used the HTBI primer set. TCRdb recomputed calls from the multiplex PCR reads with MiXCR, one row per CDR3 protein. This table holds around 800,000 distinct CDR3 sequences, over 35% found once. Source material: blood. The receptors were sampled from a man aged 18 to 35 with Graves' hyperthyroidism.

The gene calls are TRBV20-1 and TRBJ2-7; 7 bases align to TRBD1. CDR3 size: 13 residues. Germline CDR1 and CDR2: DFQATT and SNEGSKA (reference sequence). The CDR3: CSPSNRGSLEQYF. The CDR3 nucleotides read TGCAGCCCGAGCAACAGGGGTAGTCTAGAGCAGTACTTC.

This clonotype appeared a few times. In DNA form, the CDR3 reads TGTGCCAGTAGTTCTCGGACCACTGGCGGTGGCTACACCTTC. It specifies CASSSRTTGGGYTF. The chain couples TRBV19 to TRBJ1-2; D is ambiguous. This CDR3 comprises 14 residues. The germline V and J ends were trimmed by 5 bases and 7 bases, with 17 bases remaining between them. Germline CDR1 reads LNHDA; CDR2 reads SQIVND (reference sequence).

The gene calls are TRBV7-3 and TRBJ1-2, with 9 bases fitting TRBD1. Germline CDR1 and CDR2: SGHTA and FQGTGA. CDR3 size: 14 residues. J was trimmed by 7 bases and V by 5 bases; bases with no gene match: 8. The CDR3 DNA reads as TGTGCCAGCAGCCCGGGACAGGGCTCGGGTGGCTACACCTTC. It is translated as CASSPGQGSGGYTF. Complete variable domain (other parts from reference TRBV7-3 and TRBJ1-2): GAGVSQTPSNKVTEKGKYVELRCDPISGHTALYWYRQSLGQGPEFLIYFQGTGAADDSGLPNDRFFAVRPEGSVSTLKIQRTERGDSAVYLCASSPGQGSGGYTFGSGTRLTVV.

This clonotype showed up just a few times. CDR3 DNA: TGCAGTGCTAGGTTAGCGGGAGGTACCTTCTACGAGCAGTACTTC. As protein: CSARLAGGTFYEQYF. V gene TRBV20-1 combines with J gene TRBJ2-7; 10 bases line up with TRBD2. Germline V gene lookup returns CDR1 DFQATT and CDR2 SNEGSKA (reference sequence). With V trimmed by 3 bases and J by 3 bases, 8 bases remained unmatched. The CDR3 covers 15 residues.

This clonotype was observed at least ten times. V usage is TRBV2 and J usage is TRBJ2-2, with a weak D call TRBD2 (7 bases). The CDR3 is 14 amino acids. CDR1 and CDR2 from the germline V gene are SNHLY and FYNNEI. V lost 11 bases and J 1 base, leaving 14 bases between the germline ends. The CDR3 is CAWFGGRNTGELFF. The CDR3 DNA reads as TGTGCCTGGTTCGGGGGGCGGAACACCGGGGAGCTGTTTTTT.

V is TRBV19 and J is TRBJ2-2; a weak D match, TRBD2 (6 bases). V lost 1 base and J 3 bases, leaving 12 bases between the germline ends. Per the germline V gene, CDR1 is LNHDA and CDR2 is SQIVND (reference sequence). This CDR3 region has 16 residues. CDR3 bases: TGTGCCAGTAGTATAGGCGAGACTAGACACACCGGGGAGCTGTTTTTT. Translating gives CASSIGETRHTGELFF.

This clonotype was detected many times. This chain joins TRBV2 and TRBJ2-6, with 8 nucleotides matching TRBD1. The trim removed 7 bases at V and 1 base at J, leaving 9 bases unmatched. This CDR3 is 17 amino acids long. Germline V gene lookup returns CDR1 SNHLY and CDR2 FYNNEI. The CDR3 sequence: CASTGRTGGSGANVLTF. Written as DNA, the CDR3 is TGTGCCAGCACGGGGAGAACAGGGGGGTCTGGGGCCAACGTCCTGACTTTC.

This chain connects TRBV9 to TRBJ1-3; D unclear. In germline, CDR1 is SGDLS, CDR2 YYNGEE. The V and J ends lost 0 bases and 6 bases respectively, with 10 bases between them. This CDR3 is 14 amino acids long. CDR3: CASSVEAVENTIYF. CDR3 nucleotides: TGTGCCAGCAGCGTAGAGGCAGTTGAAAACACCATATATTTT. The full variable domain, with the rest looked up from reference TRBV9 and TRBJ1-3, is DSGVTQTPKHLITATGQRVTLRCSPRSGDLSVYWYQQSLDQGLQFLIQYYNGEERAKGNILERFSAQQFPDLHSELNLSSLELGDSALYFCASSVEAVENTIYFGEGSWLTVV.

The chain uses TRBV20-1 and TRBJ1-2; 7 nucleotides match TRBD1. The germline CDR1 and CDR2 sequences are DFQATT and SNEGSKA (reference sequence). The CDR3 length is 16 residues. The junction had 10 bases not matched to a gene; V was cut back by 3 bases and J by 0 bases. CDR3 sequence reads: CSARSGQRPSNYGYTF. CDR3 in DNA: TGCAGTGCTAGGTCGGGACAGCGGCCCTCTAACTATGGCTACACCTTC.

This clonotype was counted a few times. V gene TRBV11-1 combines with J gene TRBJ2-7; 9 bases line up with TRBD2. CDR3 length: 14 residues. Looked up from germline, CDR1 is SGHAT and CDR2 is FQDESV (reference sequence). With 8 bases clipped from V and 6 bases from J, the junction kept 11 bases outside the gene matches. CDR3 bases: TGTGCCAGCTCACCCCAGGGACTAGCAGCCGAGCAGTACTTC. Its protein product is CASSPQGLAAEQYF.

Remarks on this clonotype: This sequence may be a read error, since a much larger clone differs from it by one base. This chain joins TRBV29-1 and TRBJ2-7; D assignment may be TRBD1 or TRBD2 (5 bases each). This CDR3 spans 13 amino acids. Germline values: CDR1 SQVTM, CDR2 ANQGSEA. Trimming cost V 6 bases and J 1 base, with 13 bases left between them. CDR3 coding DNA: TGCAGCGTGGGGCACGGGAAATCCTACGAGCAGTACTTC. The encoded protein is CSVGHGKSYEQYF.

This clonotype was counted a few times. V and J are TRBV7-9 and TRBJ1-4; 8 bases match TRBD1. Germline trimming cut 5 bases from V and 8 bases from J; bases unmatched to any gene: 4. Per the germline V gene, CDR1 is SEHNR and CDR2 is FQNEAQ (reference sequence). This CDR3 is built from 13 residues. CDR3 sequence reads: CASSRDRTEKLFF. The DNA of the CDR3 is TGTGCCAGCAGCCGGGACAGGACAGAAAAACTGTTTTTT.

This clonotype was detected many times. The rearrangement links TRBV20-1 to TRBJ2-7; no clear D gene. Trimming cost V 2 bases and J 2 bases, with 4 bases left between them. CDR1 and CDR2 from the germline V gene are DFQATT and SNEGSKA (reference sequence). The CDR3 contains 11 residues. DNA of the CDR3: TGCAGTGCTAGAAGTACCTACGAGCAGTACTTC. It codes for CSARSTYEQYF.

The count of this clonotype is one. The J gene is TRBJ2-3, the V gene TRBV9; the D gene is possibly TRBD1 (6 bases). Per the germline V gene, CDR1 is SGDLS and CDR2 is YYNGEE. V shed 0 bases and J shed 0 bases, with 14 bases lying between them. The CDR3 spans 17 residues. The CDR3 sequence is CASSVGLLGASTDTQYF. The CDR3 DNA reads as TGTGCCAGCAGCGTAGGACTCCTGGGGGCTAGCACAGATACGCAGTATTTT.

This clonotype occurred a few times. The rearrangement uses TRBV5-8 and TRBJ2-7; 8 bases agree with TRBD1. Trimming took 4 bases from V and 5 from J; bases not matched to a gene: 2. CDR1 SGHTS and CDR2 YDEGEE come from the germline V gene. The CDR3 extends over 12 amino acids. The CDR3 sequence: CASSKTGDEQYF. CDR3 DNA: TGTGCCAGCAGCAAGACAGGGGACGAGCAGTACTTC.

This clonotype was detected ten times or more. This chain links TRBV7-2 with TRBJ2-7; D not resolved. In germline, CDR1 is SGHTA, CDR2 FQGNSA. Trimming shortened V by 5 bases and J by 3 bases, and 11 bases separated the two germline ends. The CDR3 sequence is 13 residues long. The CDR3 nucleotides read TGTGCCAGCAGCCTCGTACAGAACTACGAGCAGTACTTC. Protein product: CASSLVQNYEQYF.

As for this clonotype: The conserved closing phenylalanine or tryptophan is absent in this CDR3, likely reflecting a read error. The limits of the CDR3 on the DNA are not certain, so only TCRdb's listed CDR3 is given. The J gene is TRBJ2-3, the V gene TRBV20-1; TRBD1 is taken as the D call from the table, unchecked against the DNA. Germline V gives CDR1 DFQATT, CDR2 SNEGSKA (reference sequence). The CDR3 has 18 residues if both end residues are counted. CDR3 sequence: CSAYPLRRGNFLHRYAVV.

This clonotype was detected ten times or more. The rearrangement uses TRBV5-1 and TRBJ1-3, with D unclear. The CDR3 runs 14 residues. The germline V gene encodes CDR1 SGHRS and CDR2 YFSETQ. Trimming took off 2 bases at V and 7 bases at J, with 13 bases between the two ends. CDR3 region: CASSFDRDVNTIYF. In DNA, the CDR3 is TGCGCCAGCAGCTTCGACCGGGATGTCAACACCATATATTTT.

A note on this clonotype: The CDR3 carries no conserved terminal phenylalanine or tryptophan, so it likely arises from a read error. The limits of the CDR3 on the DNA are not certain, so only TCRdb's listed CDR3 is given. The chain couples TRBV24-1 to TRBJ2-7; the D call TRBD1 from the table was never checked on the DNA. CDR1 and CDR2 (germline): KGHDR, SFDVKD. 8 amino acids form the CDR3, both terminal residues included. The CDR3 sequence: CATSDFGK.

The rearrangement links TRBV20-1 to TRBJ1-1; 8 bases align to TRBD1. From germline, CDR1 is DFQATT and CDR2 SNEGSKA (reference sequence). The V gene end was trimmed by 2 bases and the J gene end by 6 bases; junction bases not matched to a gene: 11. The CDR3 extends over 15 amino acids. CDR3 bases: TGCAGTGCTAGAACCCACGACAGGGGTTCGCCTGAAGCTTTCTTT. As protein: CSARTHDRGSPEAFF.

This clonotype has only one observation. The V call is TRBV20-1, the J call TRBJ1-1; no clear D gene. V lost 8 bases to trimming and J lost 0 bases, with 16 bases between them. Germline V gene lookup returns CDR1 DFQATT and CDR2 SNEGSKA (reference sequence). The CDR3 totals 14 residues. This chain's CDR3 is CSSTAPFLNTEAFF. For the CDR3, the DNA is TGCAGTTCTACCGCCCCCTTCCTGAACACTGAAGCTTTCTTT.

This clonotype has at least ten counts. The chain recombines TRBV7-9 with TRBJ2-7; D is unresolved. This CDR3 region has 15 residues. V was pared by 5 bases and J by 2 bases, with 16 bases between. The germline V gene encodes CDR1 SEHNR and CDR2 FQNEAQ (reference sequence). The CDR3 sequence: CASSLGRNQAYEQYF. The CDR3 DNA sequence: TGTGCCAGCAGCCTCGGCCGGAACCAAGCCTACGAGCAGTACTTC.

This clonotype was counted ten times or more. This chain uses TRBV7-6 with TRBJ1-4; D is unclear. CDR1 is SGHVS and CDR2 is FNYEAQ in the germline V gene. The CDR3 spans 15 residues. Trimming took 5 bases from V and 2 from J, leaving 12 bases between them. The CDR3, as DNA: TGTGCCAGCAGCGCTATCGGAGGGACTAATGAAAAACTGTTTTTT. Translating it yields CASSAIGGTNEKLFF.

This clonotype was found many times. The chain is built from TRBV12-3 or TRBV12-4 and TRBJ2-7; D ambiguous. V gave up 3 bases and J gave up 2 bases, with 8 bases separating them. This CDR3 spans 13 amino acids. The CDR3 nucleotides read TGTGCCAGCAGTTTGGCGGCCCCCTACGAGCAGTACTTC. Its protein product is CASSLAAPYEQYF.

The chain couples TRBV7-9 to TRBJ1-1; no firm D call. Germline values: CDR1 SEHNR, CDR2 FQNEAQ (reference sequence). This CDR3 is built from 14 residues. V was cut by 0 bases and J by 7 bases, with 12 bases left in between. The CDR3 nucleotides read TGTGCCAGCAGCTTAGCCGGGCCTGGGGTTGAAGCTTTCTTT. Amino acids: CASSLAGPGVEAFF.

The chain combines TRBV11-2 with TRBJ2-6; no definite D call. With 1 base removed from V and 0 bases from J, the gap between germline ends came to 7 bases. There are 16 residues in the CDR3. Looked up from germline, CDR1 is SGHAT and CDR2 is FQNNGV. The CDR3 nucleotides are TGTGCCAGCAGCTTAGGCCGGATCTCTGGGGCCAACGTCCTGACTTTC. Translation: CASSLGRISGANVLTF.

This rearrangement joins TRBV10-3 to TRBJ2-3, with 13 bases lining up with TRBD2. From germline, CDR1 is ENHRY and CDR2 SYGVKD. V trimming: 4 bases; J trimming: 4 bases; junction bases outside the gene matches: 8. The CDR3 extends over 17 amino acids. The CDR3 DNA sequence: TGTGCCATCAGTGGAACTAGCGGGAGGGCCATCTCAGATACGCAGTATTTT. Translated, it gives CAISGTSGRAISDTQYF.